This T cell receptor beta chain comes out of a study of blood T cell repertoires in COVID-19. The overall study: Acute and convalescent COVID-19 specimens originated in the United States, Italy and Spain. T cells, B-cell-depleted T cells, or PBMCs supplied cDNA or gDNA.

V shed 3 bases and J shed 1 base, with 9 bases lying between them. This CDR3 is built from 14 residues. CDR1 is SGHTA, CDR2 FQGNSA, per germline. Per the authors' pipeline: Amplification of reference gene primers provided the estimated nucleated cell counts. Only in-frame clones appear in the TCRdb table, and some are missing; sequencing was by immunoSEQ multiplex PCR. V and J calls plus clone size are reproduced from that table; the DNA served to infer D and trimming. The sample includes 95,000 to 150,000 clones, about nine tenths of them seen just once. The chain employs TRBV7-2 and TRBJ1-1; tentative D call: TRBD1 (5 bases). The material sequenced was peripheral blood. This TCR was sampled from a man in his forties with acute or convalescent COVID-19. The CDR3 DNA follows: TGTGCCAGCAGCTTGGGCAGGGCGAACACTGAAGCTTTCTTT. Translation: CASSLGRANTEAFF.